Listed below are T cell receptor beta chains from one sample, sequenced in a study of blood T cell repertoires in COVID-19. Clones were read by immunoSEQ multiplex PCR, and TCRdb kept only the in-frame ones, dropping some. The repertoire includes a few hundred thousand clones, 88% of them detected once, and 10% to 12% sits in the top ten. Sequenced input: peripheral blood. The receptors were gathered from a woman aged 25 to 39 with COVID-19, enrolled during active disease. Each CDR3 is given with its conserved first and last residue. D genes are given only for firm matches. Some rows mark clone size as missing; the rest say once, few, many or name a class of expanded clone.

d_call	v_call	j_call	clone_size	cdr3_nt	cdr3_aa
TRBD2	TRBV7-9	TRBJ2-3	NA	TGTGCCAGCAGCCCGGTGATAGCGGGAGGTACAGATACGCAGTATTTT	CASSPVIAGGTDTQYF
NA	TRBV6-5	TRBJ1-1	NA	TGTGCCAGCAGATTTAACACCAACACTGAAGCTTTCTTT	CASRFNTNTEAFF
TRBD1	TRBV15	TRBJ2-4	NA	TGTGCCACCAGCAGAGAGGGACAGGGATTCTCAGTTCAGTACTTC	CATSREGQGFSVQYF
NA	TRBV5-1	TRBJ1-2	NA	TGCGCCAGCAGCTTGGAGAATGTCAGATCCACCTATGGCTACACCTTC	CASSLENVRSTYGYTF
NA	TRBV6-5	TRBJ1-1	few	TGTGCCAGCAGTCGTAACGGACAAGATGGGGCTTTCTTT	CASSRNGQDGAFF
NA	TRBV4-1	TRBJ2-2	NA	TGCGCCAGCAGCCAAGAACAGGGCCTCATCCGGGAGCTGTTTTTT	CASSQEQGLIRELFF
TRBD1	TRBV6-1	TRBJ2-7	NA	TGTGCCAGCAGTGACAAGGGACAGGGGCAATACGAGCAGTACTTC	CASSDKGQGQYEQYF
NA	TRBV12-3/TRBV12-4	TRBJ1-2	once	TGTGCCAGCAGCTCGGGCTATGGCTACACCTTC	CASSSGYGYTF
NA	TRBV5-1	TRBJ1-6	NA	TGCGCCAGCAGCTTGGACAGGGCCGGGAATTCACCCCTCCACTTT	CASSLDRAGNSPLHF
NA	TRBV2	TRBJ2-1	NA	TGTGCCAGCAGTGAAGCGCGGGTTCGGCTCTTCAATGAGCAGTTCTTC	CASSEARVRLFNEQFF
TRBD2	TRBV9	TRBJ2-7	NA	TGTGCCAGCAGCGTAGCTTTAGCGGGATTGGCCTACGAGCAGTACTTC	CASSVALAGLAYEQYF
NA	TRBV18	TRBJ2-3	NA	TGTGCCAGCTCACCGACTAGAAGCACAGATACGCAGTATTTT	CASSPTRSTDTQYF
TRBD2	TRBV6-1	TRBJ2-5	NA	TGTGCCAGCAGTGAGCGGACTAGCGGGTGGAAGACCCAGTACTTC	CASSERTSGWKTQYF
NA	TRBV30	TRBJ1-3	NA	TGTGCCTGGCAAGAGGGTTCCGCTGGAAACACCATATATTTT	CAWQEGSAGNTIYF
NA	TRBV27	TRBJ1-1	NA	TGTGCCAGCAGACCCTCAGGGATCAACACTGAAGCTTTCTTT	CASRPSGINTEAFF
TRBD2	TRBV5-1	TRBJ2-2	NA	TGCGCCAGCAGCTTGGACACTGGACTAGCCGGGGAGCTGTTTTTT	CASSLDTGLAGELFF
TRBD1	TRBV6-5	TRBJ1-2	NA	TGTGCCAGCAGTTACGACAGGGGGAATAACTATGGCTACACCTTC	CASSYDRGNNYGYTF
NA	TRBV19	TRBJ1-5	once	TGTGCCAGTAGAATCAGGGTCGGTTATAGCAATCAGCCCCAGCATTTT	CASRIRVGYSNQPQHF
NA	TRBV2	TRBJ2-1	NA	TGTGCCAGCAAGGATGGGGCAAGTGTGGATGAGCAGTTCTTC	CASKDGASVDEQFF
TRBD2	TRBV2	TRBJ2-5	NA	TGTGCCAGCAAGGTGACTAGCGGGAGCACAGAGACCCAGTACTTC	CASKVTSGSTETQYF
TRBD1	TRBV6-2/TRBV6-3	TRBJ1-2	NA	TGTGCCAGCAGTTACGGGGACAGGGCTAACTATGGCTACACCTTC	CASSYGDRANYGYTF
TRBD1	TRBV5-1	TRBJ1-5	NA	TGCGCCAGCAGCGAGCGGACAGGGCTTTATCAGCCCCAGCATTTT	CASSERTGLYQPQHF
NA	TRBV7-9	TRBJ2-3	NA	TGTGCCAGCAGCTTGTGGGTAGCACTCAGCACAGATACGCAGTATTTT	CASSLWVALSTDTQYF
NA	TRBV27	TRBJ1-5	NA	TGTGCCAGCAGTTTATCAACAAATCAGCCCCAGCATTTT	CASSLSTNQPQHF
TRBD1	TRBV5-1	TRBJ1-1	few	TGCGCCAGCAGCTGGGGGGACAGGGCCGGGAGTAAGGCTTTCTTT	CASSWGDRAGSKAFF
TRBD2	TRBV4-1	TRBJ2-1	NA	TGCGCCAGCAGCCAGGGGACTAGCGGGAGCAATGAGCAGTTCTTC	CASSQGTSGSNEQFF
TRBD2	TRBV5-1	TRBJ2-3	NA	TGCGCCAGCAGCCCAAGACTAGCGGGAAACCAAGATACGCAGTATTTT	CASSPRLAGNQDTQYF
TRBD1	TRBV3-1/TRBV3-2	TRBJ1-5	few	TGTGCCAGCAGCCAAGACAGGGGGCGCGGTCAGCCCCAGCATTTT	CASSQDRGRGQPQHF
TRBD2	TRBV29-1	TRBJ2-2	NA	TGCAGCGTTGGTACTAGCGCCGGGGAGCTGTTTTTT	CSVGTSAGELFF
TRBD2	TRBV28	TRBJ2-7	NA	TGTGCCAGCCGGACCCGAATTGGACTAGCGGGAGGAACCCTTACCTACGAGCAGTACTTC	CASRTRIGLAGGTLTYEQYF
NA	TRBV25-1	TRBJ2-5	NA	TGTGCCAGCACTGCTTCAGGGAGGAGGAAGACCCAGTACTTC	CASTASGRRKTQYF
TRBD1	TRBV5-4	TRBJ1-6	few	TGTGCCAGCAGCTTGGACAGGGGTAATTCACCCCTCCACTTT	CASSLDRGNSPLHF
NA	TRBV6-6	TRBJ1-2	NA	TGTGCCAGCAAGACCTTCTCAGGGGATGGCTACACCTTC	CASKTFSGDGYTF
TRBD1	TRBV11-1	TRBJ2-2	NA	TGTGCCAGCAGGAGGTCGGGACAGGGATGGACCGGGGAGCTGTTTTTT	CASRRSGQGWTGELFF
NA	TRBV18	TRBJ1-1	NA	TGTGCCAGCTCACCTGGGGATAGGGGCTACACTGAAGCTTTCTTT	CASSPGDRGYTEAFF
NA	TRBV28	TRBJ2-4	NA	TGTGCCAGCAGCACCCCATGGAGAAACATTCAGTACTTC	CASSTPWRNIQYF
TRBD1	TRBV4-2	TRBJ1-5	NA	TGTGCCAGCAGCCGGCAAACAGGGGCAAGCAATCAGCCCCAGCATTTT	CASSRQTGASNQPQHF
NA	TRBV9	TRBJ2-1	few	TGTGCCAGCAGCGTAGAAAGCGGCCTAAGTCAAGTGAATGAGCAGTTCTTC	CASSVESGLSQVNEQFF
TRBD2	TRBV20-1	TRBJ2-3	NA	TGCAGTGCTAGTAGCGGGAGGGCCCTCACAGATACGCAGTATTTT	CSASSGRALTDTQYF
TRBD2	TRBV12-5	TRBJ2-3	NA	TGTGCTAGTGGTTTGGTACAGGATGGGGGACTAGTAGCAGATACGCAGTATTTT	CASGLVQDGGLVADTQYF
NA	TRBV7-9	TRBJ2-1	NA	TGTGCCAGCAGCCCGTCCGTCAATGAGCAGTTCTTC	CASSPSVNEQFF
NA	TRBV15	TRBJ2-3	few	TGTGCCACCAGCAGACTCCGACGGGGCACAGATACGCAGTATTTT	CATSRLRRGTDTQYF
NA	TRBV7-8	TRBJ1-6	NA	TGTGCCAGCAGCCTATACAGGAAAAGCTCCTATAATTCACCCCTCCACTTT	CASSLYRKSSYNSPLHF
TRBD1	TRBV2	TRBJ2-3	NA	TGTGCCAGCAGCGGGACAGGGGGGGTTACAGATACGCAGTATTTT	CASSGTGGVTDTQYF
NA	TRBV5-6	TRBJ2-7	NA	TGTGCCAGCAGCGACCGCCTCCTTGACAACGAGCAGTACTTC	CASSDRLLDNEQYF
NA	TRBV6-2/TRBV6-3	TRBJ1-1	NA	TGTGCCAGCAGTTACAGCCAACTAGGGACTGAAGCTTTCTTT	CASSYSQLGTEAFF
NA	TRBV28	TRBJ2-7	NA	TGTGCCAGCAGTAGTCGTACTAGGTTCTACGAGCAGTACTTC	CASSSRTRFYEQYF
NA	TRBV24-1	TRBJ1-2	NA	TGTGCCACCAGTGATTATGACAGGCCCTATGGCTACACCTTC	CATSDYDRPYGYTF
TRBD1	TRBV18	TRBJ2-1	NA	TGTGCCAGCGCTACTACGACAGGGGATGAGCAGTTCTTC	CASATTTGDEQFF
NA	TRBV9	TRBJ1-4	NA	TGTGCCAGCAGCGTAGATTCCGCTAATGAAAAACTGTTTTTT	CASSVDSANEKLFF
TRBD1	TRBV30	TRBJ1-5	few	TGTGCCTGGACCGCCGGGACAGGGATCAATCAGCCCCAGCATTTT	CAWTAGTGINQPQHF
TRBD1	TRBV29-1	TRBJ2-3	NA	TGCAGCGTTTCCGGGACAGGGGAAATGTGGGCAGATACGCAGTATTTT	CSVSGTGEMWADTQYF
TRBD1	TRBV3-1/TRBV3-2	TRBJ2-3	NA	TGTGCCAGCAGCCAAGATGTGACAGGGGGGAATACGCAGTATTTT	CASSQDVTGGNTQYF
TRBD1	TRBV30	TRBJ2-7	NA	TGTGCCTGGAAAAACCGGGACAGAAGAGCGTACGAGCAGTACTTC	CAWKNRDRRAYEQYF
NA	TRBV5-1	TRBJ1-4	NA	TGCGCCAGCAGCGAGAGACAGGCGGGTGAAAAACTGTTTTTT	CASSERQAGEKLFF